This TCR beta chain was observed in a study of blood T cell repertoires in COVID-19. About the study: The United States, Italy and Spain provided the acute and convalescent COVID-19 samples.

The Seattle site enrolled patients during active infection and followed them longitudinally. Source study methods: Amplification of reference gene primers provided the estimated nucleated cell counts. Clones were sequenced by immunoSEQ multiplex PCR, and TCRdb holds only the in-frame ones, with some missing. V and J calls plus clone size are reproduced from that table; the DNA served to infer D and trimming. The table records 250,000 to 350,000 clones, about 85% of them present only once. Trimming took 3 bases from V and 2 from J; bases not matched to a gene: 8. The CDR3 runs to 15 residues. CDR1 and CDR2 from the germline V gene are GTSNPN and SVGIG (reference sequence). This clone appeared a single time.

The source is a human donor with COVID-19, enrolled during active disease. The donor label of this sample is uncertain. Input material: peripheral blood. The V and J genes are TRBV30 and TRBJ1-2, with 8 bases fitting TRBD1. This chain's CDR3 is CAWRERRTGNYGYTF. The CDR3 DNA follows: TGTGCCTGGAGAGAAAGACGGACAGGGAACTATGGCTACACCTTC.